These 30 T cell receptor beta chains came from one sample sequenced in a study of identifying expanded T cells in peripheral blood. Using immunoSEQ multiplex PCR, the repertoire was profiled, and TCRdb retains in-frame clones only, with some absent. The sample lists over 100,000 clones, roughly nine tenths occurring once. What was sequenced was blood. Source of these receptors: a person between 18 and 70 years old in good health.

This chain uses TRBV5-1 with TRBJ1-2; D is unclear. This CDR3 contains 15 residues. Germline assignment: CDR1 SGHRS and CDR2 YFSETQ. Deletions cut 4 bases from V and 0 bases from J, with 13 bases between. The CDR3 sequence is CASSLSSGSNYGYTF. As DNA, the CDR3 is TGCGCCAGCAGCCTCTCGTCGGGATCTAACTATGGCTACACCTTC.

The V call is TRBV7-9, the J call TRBJ2-1, with D perhaps matching TRBD1 (5 bases). This CDR3 has 12 residues. With 10 bases removed from V and 9 bases from J, the gap between germline ends came to 16 bases. CDR1 and CDR2 (germline): SEHNR, FQNEAQ (reference sequence). CDR3 region: CATPSRGSEQFF. Written as DNA, the CDR3 is TGTGCCACCCCAAGTAGGGGTAGTGAGCAGTTCTTC.

This chain uses TRBV10-3 with TRBJ1-1; 7 bases align to TRBD1. CDR1 is ENHRY, CDR2 SYGVKD, per germline. The CDR3 sequence is 17 residues long. V lost 3 bases to trimming and J lost 1 base; unmatched junction nucleotides: 11. CDR3 sequence reads: CAISDISRGASNTEAFF. Written as DNA, the CDR3 is TGTGCCATCAGTGATATATCCAGGGGGGCCTCGAACACTGAAGCTTTCTTT.

The CDR3 sequence: CASSYSGEFYNEQFF. CDR3 coding DNA: TGTGCCAGCAGCTATTCGGGAGAGTTCTACAATGAGCAGTTCTTC. The rearrangement links TRBV28 to TRBJ2-1; weak D call: TRBD2 (6 bases). This CDR3 comprises 15 residues. The V end was cut by 6 bases, the J end by 3 bases, with 15 bases between. The germline gives CDR1 MDHEN, CDR2 SYDVKM.

The V and J genes are TRBV10-3 and TRBJ1-1; 11 bases fit TRBD1. The CDR3 covers 14 residues. Trimming took 2 bases from V and 6 from J; bases not matched to a gene: 2. The germline V gene has CDR1 ENHRY and CDR2 SYGVKD. The CDR3 region has the DNA TGTGCCATCAGTGAGGGACAGGGGGCATCTGAAGCTTTCTTT. It translates to CAISEGQGASEAFF.

This clone turned up a few times. The chain carries TRBV4-3 and TRBJ1-2, with 7 nucleotides matching TRBD1. The germline gives CDR1 LGHNA, CDR2 YSLEER. The CDR3 totals 17 residues. V lost 4 bases, J lost 2 bases, and 13 bases stayed unmatched. CDR3 nucleotide sequence: TGCGCCAGCAGCCTAACTCTACCGACAGGGAAGAACTATGGCTACACCTTC. Translation gives CASSLTLPTGKNYGYTF.

This chain joins TRBV5-1 and TRBJ2-1; 8 nucleotides line up with TRBD1. In germline, CDR1 is SGHRS, CDR2 YFSETQ. V lost 0 bases to trimming and J lost 4 bases; unmatched junction nucleotides: 3. This CDR3 has 15 residues. CDR3 nucleotide sequence: TGCGCCAGCAGCTTGGGGACAGGGCAATACAATGAGCAGTTCTTC. Translation gives CASSLGTGQYNEQFF.

This clone is medium-sized (0.01 to 0.1%). At one end, the junction sequence differs from germline, possibly due to a read error. This chain connects TRBV4-3 to TRBJ1-5; 8 bases line up with TRBD1. The CDR3 is made up of 15 amino acids. Germline CDR1 reads LGHNA; CDR2 reads YSLEER. In DNA form, the CDR3 reads TGCGCCAGCAGCCCCAGGACAGGGAGCGTTCAGTCCCAGCATTTT. This encodes CASSPRTGSVQSQHF.

The chain couples TRBV29-1 to TRBJ2-3, with no clear D. Germline V CDR1 and CDR2: SQVTM, ANQGSEA. The V end lost 7 bases, the J end lost 0 bases, and 14 bases lay between the germline ends. The CDR3 loop spans 14 amino acids. CDR3: CSAGDLDSTDTQYF. As DNA, the CDR3 is TGCAGCGCCGGCGATTTGGACAGCACAGATACGCAGTATTTT.

This clone was counted once. This rearrangement joins TRBV19 to TRBJ2-3; the D gene is possibly TRBD1 (5 bases). The CDR3 covers 15 residues. V shed 8 bases and J shed 11 bases, with 26 bases lying between them. Germline V gene lookup returns CDR1 LNHDA and CDR2 SQIVND (reference sequence). The CDR3 loop is CASGTDSHLGIKQYF. The CDR3, as DNA: TGTGCCAGTGGAACTGACAGCCATCTCGGCATAAAGCAGTATTTT. Full variable domain (missing parts from reference TRBV19 and TRBJ2-3): DGGITQSPKYLFRKEGQNVTLSCEQNLNHDAMYWYRQDPGQGLRLIYYSQIVNDFQKGDIAEGYSVSREKKESFPLTVTSAQKNPTAFYLCASGTDSHLGIKQYFGPGTRLTVL.

The chain joins TRBV5-5 to TRBJ1-5; 7 bases are a match to TRBD1. Germline V gene sequence: CDR1 SGHKS, CDR2 YYEKEE (reference sequence). The CDR3 consists of 16 residues. The V and J ends lost 0 bases and 3 bases, in that order; junction bases with no gene match: 6. DNA of the CDR3: TGTGCCAGCAGCTTGGGCACAGGGGCCTCCAATCAGCCCCAGCATTTT. This translates into CASSLGTGASNQPQHF. Filled out from reference TRBV5-5 and TRBJ1-5, the complete variable domain reads DAGVTQSPTHLIKTRGQQVTLRCSPISGHKSVSWYQQVLGQGPQFIFQYYEKEERGRGNFPDRFSARQFPNYSSELNVNALLLGDSALYLCASSLGTGASNQPQHFGDGTRLSIL.

Here the CDR3 reads CASSLAPQRAFF. The CDR3 nucleotides read TGTGCCAGCAGCTTAGCCCCCCAGAGGGCTTTCTTT. The chain uses TRBV7-2 and TRBJ1-1; D unresolved. The V gene's germline CDR1 is SGHTA and CDR2 FQGNSA. V was cut by 0 bases and J by 11 bases, with 10 bases left in between. This CDR3 has 12 residues.

The V call is TRBV25-1, the J call TRBJ1-1; D remains unclear. Trimming removed 7 bases from V and 0 bases from J, with 9 bases in between. CDR1 MGHDK and CDR2 SYGVNS come from the germline V gene. The CDR3 length is 13 residues. This chain's CDR3 is CASTGPLNTEAFF. Here the CDR3 DNA reads TGTGCCAGCACAGGACCCTTGAACACTGAAGCTTTCTTT.

V is TRBV6-6 and J is TRBJ1-1; TRBD1 might be the D (6 bases). Germline CDR1 is MNHNY and CDR2 is SVGAGI (reference sequence). The CDR3 is 14 residues long. The germline V and J ends were trimmed by 0 bases and 4 bases, with 9 bases remaining between them. CDR3 sequence reads: CASSYSGGTTEAFF. The CDR3 DNA follows: TGTGCCAGCAGTTACTCCGGGGGCACCACTGAAGCTTTCTTT.

The V and J genes are TRBV10-3 and TRBJ1-1; 7 bases are shared with TRBD1. Germline V gene sequence: CDR1 ENHRY, CDR2 SYGVKD. CDR3 length: 14 amino acids. Trimming at V came to 6 bases and at J to 0 bases, leaving 4 bases not matched to a gene. The CDR3 nucleotides read TGTGCCATCAGCAACAGGGGAATGAACACTGAAGCTTTCTTT. Protein product: CAISNRGMNTEAFF.

The chain has TRBV28 and TRBJ2-7; D uncertain. Germline CDR1 is MDHEN and CDR2 is SYDVKM. The V gene lost 3 bases and the J gene lost 4 bases, with 4 bases spanning the gap. This CDR3 is built from 11 residues. CDR3 in amino acids: CASSLGYEQYF. CDR3 nucleotide sequence: TGTGCCAGCAGTTTGGGGTACGAGCAGTACTTC.

The chain carries TRBV13 and TRBJ2-1, with 10 bases that match TRBD2. This CDR3 has 17 residues. V dropped 5 bases and J dropped 8; count of bases not matched to a gene: 15. CDR1 PRHDT and CDR2 FYEKMQ come from the germline V gene (reference sequence). In DNA form, the CDR3 reads TGTGCCAGCAGCCGAAGGCTAGCGGGAGTATCAGGTGATGAGCAGTTCTTC. Encoded protein: CASSRRLAGVSGDEQFF. Full variable domain (missing parts from reference TRBV13 and TRBJ2-1): AAGVIQSPRHLIKEKRETATLKCYPIPRHDTVYWYQQGPGQDPQFLISFYEKMQSDKGSIPDRFSAQQFSDYHSELNMSSLELGDSALYFCASSRRLAGVSGDEQFFGPGTRLTVL.

The chain uses TRBV15 and TRBJ2-5, with D perhaps given as TRBD1 or TRBD2 (6 bases each). CDR1 LNHNV and CDR2 YYDKDF come from the germline V gene (reference sequence). This CDR3 has 13 residues. Trimming left V 2 bases short and J 5 bases short, with 9 bases between. The CDR3 spells CATSRRGQETQYF. CDR3 sequence (DNA): TGTGCCACCAGCAGACGGGGGCAGGAGACCCAGTACTTC.

This rearrangement joins TRBV9 to TRBJ2-1; 7 bases line up with TRBD1. CDR1 and CDR2 from the germline V gene are SGDLS and YYNGEE. J gave up 0 bases and V 3 bases, and 3 bases lay outside the gene matches. This CDR3 contains 15 residues. CDR3 sequence (DNA): TGTGCCAGCAGCGCCGGGACAGTCTCCTACAATGAGCAGTTCTTC. Translation: CASSAGTVSYNEQFF.

This clone has a handful of counts. This chain uses TRBV7-3 with TRBJ2-2; D is possibly TRBD1 (5 bases). This CDR3 region has 13 residues. Germline loops: CDR1 SGHTA, CDR2 FQGTGA. Trimming took 3 bases from V and 7 from J, leaving 9 bases between them. CDR3 DNA sequence: TGTGCCAGCAGCTTTGGGCAGGGCGGGGAGCTGTTTTTT. Amino acid sequence: CASSFGQGGELFF.

The chain carries TRBV10-3 and TRBJ2-7; D gene uncertain. V gave up 0 bases and J gave up 2 bases, with 14 bases separating them. CDR1 and CDR2 from the germline V gene are ENHRY and SYGVKD. The CDR3 has 16 residues. As DNA, the CDR3 is TGTGCCATCAGTGAGTCTGAGGATTCGCCTACCTACGAGCAGTACTTC. Encoded protein: CAISESEDSPTYEQYF.

The chain has TRBV2 and TRBJ1-5, with D tentatively TRBD1 (6 bases). Germline V gene sequence: CDR1 SNHLY, CDR2 FYNNEI. V was cut by 7 bases and J by 6 bases, with 19 bases left in between. The CDR3 totals 15 residues. This chain's CDR3 is CASNRGSGVGQPQHF. The CDR3 region has the DNA TGTGCCAGCAACAGAGGATCAGGGGTAGGTCAGCCCCAGCATTTT.

The chain employs TRBV4-1 and TRBJ1-1; D not resolved. Germline loops: CDR1 MGHRA, CDR2 YSYEKL. The CDR3 covers 13 residues. Trimming took off 0 bases at V and 11 bases at J, with 13 bases between the two ends. The CDR3 DNA reads TGCGCCAGCAGCCAAGATCCGGGGAGTGGGGCTTTCTTT. This translates into CASSQDPGSGAFF.

The rearrangement joins TRBV27 to TRBJ2-5; D remains ambiguous. The germline V and J ends were trimmed by 0 bases and 2 bases, with 10 bases remaining between them. There are 15 residues in the CDR3. CDR1 and CDR2 (germline): MNHEY, SMNVEV (reference sequence). CDR3: CASSLSWELQETQYF. The CDR3 DNA follows: TGTGCCAGCAGTTTATCGTGGGAATTGCAAGAGACCCAGTACTTC.

The V gene is TRBV7-9, the J gene TRBJ2-7, with TRBD2 identical over 12 bases. Germline CDR1 reads SEHNR; CDR2 reads FQNEAQ (reference sequence). The CDR3 loop spans 14 amino acids. V trimming: 8 bases; J trimming: 1 base; junction bases outside the gene matches: 3. CDR3 DNA sequence: TGTGCCAGCTTAGGACTAGCGGGATCCTACGAGCAGTACTTC. It translates to CASLGLAGSYEQYF. The full variable domain, with the rest looked up from reference TRBV7-9 and TRBJ2-7, is DTGVSQNPRHKITKRGQNVTFRCDPISEHNRLYWYRQTLGQGPEFLTYFQNEAQLEKSRLLSDRFSAERPKGSFSTLEIQRTEQGDSAMYLCASLGLAGSYEQYFGPGTRLTVT.

This sequence joins TRBV7-8 and TRBJ2-7; perhaps TRBD1 as D (6 bases). The germline gives CDR1 SGHVS, CDR2 FQNEAQ. Between the trimmed V and J ends, which lost 5 bases and 0 bases, there was a span of 11 bases. The CDR3 is 14 residues long. CDR3 sequence reads: CASSEQGPSYEQYF. The CDR3 DNA reads TGTGCCAGCAGCGAACAGGGTCCCTCCTACGAGCAGTACTTC.

This chain uses TRBV5-4 with TRBJ1-2, with 10 bases fitting TRBD1. The V gene's germline CDR1 is SGHNT and CDR2 YYREEE (reference sequence). The CDR3 is made up of 16 amino acids. Unmatched junction bases numbered 5, after V lost 0 bases and J lost 3 bases. CDR3 sequence reads: CASSLGGDRGYYGYTF. The DNA of the CDR3 is TGTGCCAGCAGCTTGGGAGGGGACAGGGGTTACTATGGCTACACCTTC.

The chain couples TRBV19 to TRBJ1-5; 7 positions match TRBD1. This CDR3 has 16 residues. V was clipped by 6 bases and J by 2 bases; unmatched bases: 10. Germline V gene sequence: CDR1 LNHDA, CDR2 SQIVND (reference sequence). For the CDR3, the DNA is TGTGCCAGTAGGTCCGACAGGGTTGATCGCAATCAGCCCCAGCATTTT. Protein: CASRSDRVDRNQPQHF.

The chain employs TRBV4-3 and TRBJ1-2; 12 positions match TRBD1. Germline loops: CDR1 LGHNA, CDR2 YSLEER. There are 18 residues in the CDR3. The V gene end was trimmed by 3 bases and the J gene end by 8 bases; junction bases not matched to a gene: 16. The CDR3 protein is CASSQENWGQGAFGGYTF. DNA of the CDR3: TGCGCCAGCAGCCAGGAAAACTGGGGACAGGGGGCCTTCGGCGGCTACACCTTC.

CDR3 nucleotide sequence: TGTGCCAGCAGTCATACCGGGACAGGGAATTACGAGACCCAGTACTTC. Protein product: CASSHTGTGNYETQYF. The J gene is TRBJ2-5, the V gene TRBV28; 9 positions match TRBD1. Germline-derived CDR1 and CDR2 are MDHEN and SYDVKM. This CDR3 has 16 amino acids. The J segment lost 5 bases and the V segment lost 5 bases, leaving 12 bases of the junction unmatched.